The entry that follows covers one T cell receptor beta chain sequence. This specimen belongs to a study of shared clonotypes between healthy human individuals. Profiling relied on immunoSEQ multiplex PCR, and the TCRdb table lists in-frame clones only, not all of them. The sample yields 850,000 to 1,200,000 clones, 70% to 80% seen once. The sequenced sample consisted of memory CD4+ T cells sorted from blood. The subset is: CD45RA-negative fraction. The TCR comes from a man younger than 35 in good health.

CDR3 DNA sequence: TGTGCCAGCAGCTTTGACAGAGAGGCACCCCTCCACTTT. Its protein is CASSFDREAPLHF. This sequence joins TRBV11-2 and TRBJ1-6; D might be TRBD1 (5 bases). Germline V gives CDR1 SGHAT, CDR2 FQNNGV. This CDR3 comprises 13 residues. V lost 3 bases and J lost 11, with 11 bases in between.